The subject of this entry is one T cell receptor beta chain. Its matching antigen is unknown. V lost 1 base and J lost 2, with 11 bases in between. This CDR3 contains 15 residues. The germline CDR1 and CDR2 sequences are SGHDT and YYEEEE. This sample is drawn from a study of T cells after posttransplantation cyclophosphamide. Measured with immunoSEQ multiplex PCR; TCRdb has only the in-frame clones, and not every one. Of fewer than 13,000 clones in the sample, around nine tenths were seen once. Whole-study findings and limits: TRB overlap between skin or GI tissue T cells and blood was limited. Donor-recipient repertoire similarity was low at 1-2 months, rising over year one. TRB clonality was highly associated with recipient CMV seropositivity and reactivation.

A marrow graft followed busulfan-fludarabine conditioning, with cyclophosphamide on days +3 and +4. This clonotype was sampled from a male patient aged 25-45 years who received an allogeneic stem cell transplant from a related donor, was CMV-positive, and had acute GVHD only. The T cells may partly be graft donor cells. The sample in question was CD4+ T cells sorted from PBMCs, obtained after allogeneic stem cell transplant with posttransplant cyclophosphamide. J is TRBJ2-3 and V is TRBV5-6; D gene uncertain. The CDR3 is CASSLISGHTDTQYF. The CDR3, as DNA: TGTGCCAGCAGCTTGATATCCGGTCACACAGATACGCAGTATTTT.